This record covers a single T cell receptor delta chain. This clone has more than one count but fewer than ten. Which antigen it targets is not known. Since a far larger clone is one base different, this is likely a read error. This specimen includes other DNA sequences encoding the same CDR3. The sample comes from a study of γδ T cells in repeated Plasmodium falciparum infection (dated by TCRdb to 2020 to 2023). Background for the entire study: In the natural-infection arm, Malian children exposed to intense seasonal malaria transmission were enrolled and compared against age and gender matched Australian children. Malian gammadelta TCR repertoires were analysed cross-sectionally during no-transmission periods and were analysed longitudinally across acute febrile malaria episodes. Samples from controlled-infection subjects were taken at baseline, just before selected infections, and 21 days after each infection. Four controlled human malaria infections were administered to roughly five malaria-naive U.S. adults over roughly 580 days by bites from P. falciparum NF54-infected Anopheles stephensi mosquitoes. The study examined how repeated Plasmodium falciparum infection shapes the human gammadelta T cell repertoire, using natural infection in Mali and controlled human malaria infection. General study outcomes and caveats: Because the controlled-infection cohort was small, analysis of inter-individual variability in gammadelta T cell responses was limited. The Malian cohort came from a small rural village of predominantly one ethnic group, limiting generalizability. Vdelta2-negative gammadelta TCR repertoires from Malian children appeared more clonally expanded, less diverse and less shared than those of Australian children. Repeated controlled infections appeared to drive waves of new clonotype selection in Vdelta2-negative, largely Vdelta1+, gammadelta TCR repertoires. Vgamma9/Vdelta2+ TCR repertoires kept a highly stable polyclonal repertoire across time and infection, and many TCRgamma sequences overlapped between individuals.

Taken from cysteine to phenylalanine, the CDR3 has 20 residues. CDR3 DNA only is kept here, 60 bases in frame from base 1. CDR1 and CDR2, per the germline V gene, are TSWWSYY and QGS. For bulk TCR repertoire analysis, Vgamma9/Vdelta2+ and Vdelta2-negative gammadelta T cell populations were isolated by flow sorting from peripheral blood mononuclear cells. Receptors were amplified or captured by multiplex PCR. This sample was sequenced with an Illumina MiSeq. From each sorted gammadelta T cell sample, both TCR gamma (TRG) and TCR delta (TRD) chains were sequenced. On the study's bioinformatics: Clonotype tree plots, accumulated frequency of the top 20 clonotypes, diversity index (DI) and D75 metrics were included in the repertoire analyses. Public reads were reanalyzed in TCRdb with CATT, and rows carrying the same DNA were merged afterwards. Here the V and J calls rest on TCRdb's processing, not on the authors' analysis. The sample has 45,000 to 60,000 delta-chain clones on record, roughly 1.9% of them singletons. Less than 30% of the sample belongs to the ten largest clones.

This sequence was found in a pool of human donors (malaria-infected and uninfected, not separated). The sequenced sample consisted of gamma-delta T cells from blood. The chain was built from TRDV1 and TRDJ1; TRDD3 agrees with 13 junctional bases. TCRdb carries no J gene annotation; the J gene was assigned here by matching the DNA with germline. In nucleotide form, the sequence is TGTGCTCTCGGGGACGCATTCCCTTACTGGGGGATACGGGGGGCCGATAAACTCATCTTT. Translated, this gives CALGDAFPYWGIRGADKLIF.